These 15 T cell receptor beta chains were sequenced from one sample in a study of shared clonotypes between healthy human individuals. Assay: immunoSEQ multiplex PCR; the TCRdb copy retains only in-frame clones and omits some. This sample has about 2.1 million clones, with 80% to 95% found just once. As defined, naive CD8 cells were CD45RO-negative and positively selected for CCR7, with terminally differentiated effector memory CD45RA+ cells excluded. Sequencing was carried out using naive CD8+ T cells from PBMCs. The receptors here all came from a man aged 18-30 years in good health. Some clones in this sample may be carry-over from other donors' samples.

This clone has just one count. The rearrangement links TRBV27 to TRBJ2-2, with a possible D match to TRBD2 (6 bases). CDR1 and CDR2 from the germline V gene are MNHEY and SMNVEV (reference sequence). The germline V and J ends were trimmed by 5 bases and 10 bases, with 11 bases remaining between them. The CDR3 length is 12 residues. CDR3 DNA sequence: TGTGCCAGCAGTCAGGGAGGCTTGGAGCTGTTTTTT. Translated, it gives CASSQGGLELFF.

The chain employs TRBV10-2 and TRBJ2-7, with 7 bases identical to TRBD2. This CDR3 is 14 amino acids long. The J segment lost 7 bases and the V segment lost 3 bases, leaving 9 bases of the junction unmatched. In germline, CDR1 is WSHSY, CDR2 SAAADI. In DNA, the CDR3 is TGCGCCAGCAGTGATCGAGCGGGAAGTGATGAGCAGTACTTC. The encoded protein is CASSDRAGSDEQYF.

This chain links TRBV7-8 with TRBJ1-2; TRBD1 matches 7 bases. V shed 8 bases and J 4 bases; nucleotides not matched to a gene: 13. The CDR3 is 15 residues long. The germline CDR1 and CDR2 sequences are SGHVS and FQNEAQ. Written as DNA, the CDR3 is TGTGCCAGCGGAACCTGGACAGGCGTGGCCTATGGCTACACCTTC. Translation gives CASGTWTGVAYGYTF.

CDR3: CASQRGAYNEQFF. CDR3 nucleotide sequence: TGTGCCAGCCAGAGGGGGGCCTACAATGAGCAGTTCTTC. The chain employs TRBV6-5 and TRBJ2-1; D assignment may be TRBD1 or TRBD2 (6 bases each). This CDR3 has 13 amino acids. Germline loops: CDR1 MNHEY, CDR2 SVGAGI. Deletions cut 8 bases from V and 2 bases from J, with 10 bases between.

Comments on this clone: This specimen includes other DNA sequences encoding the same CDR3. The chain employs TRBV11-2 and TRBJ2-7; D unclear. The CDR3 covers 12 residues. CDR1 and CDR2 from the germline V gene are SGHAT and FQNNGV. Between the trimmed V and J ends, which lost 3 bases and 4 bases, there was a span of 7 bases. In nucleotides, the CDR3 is TGTGCCAGCAGCTTGGCCAGGTACGAGCAGTACTTC. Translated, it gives CASSLARYEQYF.

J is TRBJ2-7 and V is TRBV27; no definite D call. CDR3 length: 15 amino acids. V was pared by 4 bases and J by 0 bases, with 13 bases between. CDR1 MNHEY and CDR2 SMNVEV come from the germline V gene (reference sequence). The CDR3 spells CASSSPLTGSYEQYF. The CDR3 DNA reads TGTGCCAGCAGTTCCCCCCTCACCGGCTCCTACGAGCAGTACTTC.

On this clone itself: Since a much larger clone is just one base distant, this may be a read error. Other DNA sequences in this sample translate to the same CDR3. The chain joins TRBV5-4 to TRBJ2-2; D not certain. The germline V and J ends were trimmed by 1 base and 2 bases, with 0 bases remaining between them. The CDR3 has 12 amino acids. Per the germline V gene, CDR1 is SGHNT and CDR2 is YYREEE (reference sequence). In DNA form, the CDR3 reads TGTGCCAGCAGCTTGAACACCGGGGAGCTGTTTTTT. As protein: CASSLNTGELFF.

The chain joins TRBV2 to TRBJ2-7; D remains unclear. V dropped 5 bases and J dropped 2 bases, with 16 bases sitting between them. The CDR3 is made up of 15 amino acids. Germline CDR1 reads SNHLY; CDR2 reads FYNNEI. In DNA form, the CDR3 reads TGTGCCAGCAGTTCTGCCACGCTCGCCCCCTACGAGCAGTACTTC. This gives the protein CASSSATLAPYEQYF.

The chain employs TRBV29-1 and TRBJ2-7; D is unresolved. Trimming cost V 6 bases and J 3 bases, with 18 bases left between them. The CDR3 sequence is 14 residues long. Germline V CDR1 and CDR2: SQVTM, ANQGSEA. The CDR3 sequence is CSVENMGGGYEQYF. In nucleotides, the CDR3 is TGCAGCGTGGAGAACATGGGCGGCGGCTACGAGCAGTACTTC.

Written as DNA, the CDR3 is TGTGCCAGCAGCGGTAGCGGGAGTAGCCTCGAGCAGTACTTC. Translating gives CASSGSGSSLEQYF. The chain carries TRBV9 and TRBJ2-7, with 9 bases lining up with TRBD2. Germline V gene lookup returns CDR1 SGDLS and CDR2 YYNGEE. V gave up 3 bases and J gave up 6 bases; unmatched junction bases: 7. The CDR3 contains 14 residues.

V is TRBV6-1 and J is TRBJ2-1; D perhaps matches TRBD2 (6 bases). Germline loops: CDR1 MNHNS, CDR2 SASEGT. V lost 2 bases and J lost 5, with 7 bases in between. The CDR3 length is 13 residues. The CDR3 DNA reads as TGTGCCAGCAGTGAAAGGAGGGACAATGAGCAGTTCTTC. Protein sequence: CASSERRDNEQFF.

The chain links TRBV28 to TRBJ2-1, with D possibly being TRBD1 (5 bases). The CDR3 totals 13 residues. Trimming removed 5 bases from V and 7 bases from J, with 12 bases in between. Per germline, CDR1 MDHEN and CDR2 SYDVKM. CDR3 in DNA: TGTGCCAGCAGTCCAGGGATTGGGAATGAGCAGTTCTTC. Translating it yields CASSPGIGNEQFF.

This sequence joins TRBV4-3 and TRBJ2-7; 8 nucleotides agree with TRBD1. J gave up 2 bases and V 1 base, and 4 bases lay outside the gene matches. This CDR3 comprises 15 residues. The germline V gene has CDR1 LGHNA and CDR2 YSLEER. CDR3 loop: CASSQGQGAAYEQYF. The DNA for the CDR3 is TGCGCCAGCAGCCAAGGCCAGGGGGCTGCCTACGAGCAGTACTTC.

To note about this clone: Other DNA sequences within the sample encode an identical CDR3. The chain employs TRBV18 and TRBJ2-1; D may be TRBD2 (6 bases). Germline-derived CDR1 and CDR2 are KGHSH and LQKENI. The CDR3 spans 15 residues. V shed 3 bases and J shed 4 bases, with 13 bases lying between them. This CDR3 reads CASSPRGGVYNEQFF. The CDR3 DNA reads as TGTGCCAGCTCACCGAGGGGCGGGGTATACAATGAGCAGTTCTTC.

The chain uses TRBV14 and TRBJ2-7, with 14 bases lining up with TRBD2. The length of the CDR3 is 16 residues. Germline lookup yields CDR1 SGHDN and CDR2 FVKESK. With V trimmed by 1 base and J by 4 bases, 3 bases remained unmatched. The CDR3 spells CASSQGLAGGAYEQYF. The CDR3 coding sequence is TGTGCCAGCAGCCAAGGACTAGCGGGAGGGGCTTACGAGCAGTACTTC.